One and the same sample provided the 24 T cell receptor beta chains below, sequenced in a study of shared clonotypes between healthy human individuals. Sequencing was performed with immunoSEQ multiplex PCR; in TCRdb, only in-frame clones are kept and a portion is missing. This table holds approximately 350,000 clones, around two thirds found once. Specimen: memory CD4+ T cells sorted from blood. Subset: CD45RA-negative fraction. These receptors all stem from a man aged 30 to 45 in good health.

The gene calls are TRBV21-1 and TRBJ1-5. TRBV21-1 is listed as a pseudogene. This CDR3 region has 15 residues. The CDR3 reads CASSKATHSNQPQHF. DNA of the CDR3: TGTGCCAGCAGCAAAGCAACTCATAGCAATCAGCCCCAGCATTTT.

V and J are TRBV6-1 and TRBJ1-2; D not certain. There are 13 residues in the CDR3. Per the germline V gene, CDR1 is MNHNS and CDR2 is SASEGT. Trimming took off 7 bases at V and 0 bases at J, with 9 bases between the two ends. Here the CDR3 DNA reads TGTGCCAGCAAGCGGGGAACTAACTATGGCTACACCTTC. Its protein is CASKRGTNYGYTF.

DNA for the CDR3: TGTGCCAGCAGTCATACCGTACGCGATACGCAGTATTTT. It codes for CASSHTVRDTQYF. J is TRBJ2-3 and V is TRBV6-5, with D unresolved. Trimming cost V 5 bases and J 6 bases, with 12 bases left between them. This CDR3 comprises 13 residues. From germline, CDR1 is MNHEY and CDR2 SVGAGI.

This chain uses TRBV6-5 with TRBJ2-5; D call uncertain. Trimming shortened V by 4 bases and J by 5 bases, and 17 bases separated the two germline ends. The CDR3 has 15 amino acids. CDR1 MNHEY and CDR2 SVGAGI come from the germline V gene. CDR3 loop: CASSSPNDGRETQYF. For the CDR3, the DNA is TGTGCCAGCAGTTCCCCCAACGACGGGCGGGAGACCCAGTACTTC.

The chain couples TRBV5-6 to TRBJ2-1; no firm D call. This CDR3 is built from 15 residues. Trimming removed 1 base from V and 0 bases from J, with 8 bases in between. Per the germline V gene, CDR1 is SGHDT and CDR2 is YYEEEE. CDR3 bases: TGTGCCAGCAGCTTGCCATTTAGCTCCTACAATGAGCAGTTCTTC. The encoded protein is CASSLPFSSYNEQFF. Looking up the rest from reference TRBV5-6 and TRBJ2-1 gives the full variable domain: DAGVTQSPTHLIKTRGQQVTLRCSPKSGHDTVSWYQQALGQGPQFIFQYYEEEERQRGNFPDRFSGHQFPNYSSELNVNALLLGDSALYLCASSLPFSSYNEQFFGPGTRLTVL.

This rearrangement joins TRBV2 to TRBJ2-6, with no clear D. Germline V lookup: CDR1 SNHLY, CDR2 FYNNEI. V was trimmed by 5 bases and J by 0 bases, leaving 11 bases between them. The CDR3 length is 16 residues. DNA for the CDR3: TGTGCCAGCAGTTTAGGCCGCTTCTCTGGGGCCAACGTCCTGACTTTC. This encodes CASSLGRFSGANVLTF.

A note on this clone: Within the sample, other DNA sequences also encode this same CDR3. Written as DNA, the CDR3 is TGTGCCAGCAGTGAGGGTCGCGGGAGCACAGATACGCAGTATTTT. It translates to CASSEGRGSTDTQYF. J is TRBJ2-3 and V is TRBV2, with D possibly being TRBD2 (5 bases). The CDR3 runs to 15 residues. The V gene's germline CDR1 is SNHLY and CDR2 FYNNEI. V gave up 3 bases and J gave up 0 bases, with 10 bases separating them.

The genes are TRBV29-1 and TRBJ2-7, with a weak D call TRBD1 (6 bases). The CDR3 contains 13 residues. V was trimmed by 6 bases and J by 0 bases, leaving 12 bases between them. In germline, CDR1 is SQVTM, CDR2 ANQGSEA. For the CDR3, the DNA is TGCAGCGTGACCACAGGGAACTCCTACGAGCAGTACTTC. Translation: CSVTTGNSYEQYF.

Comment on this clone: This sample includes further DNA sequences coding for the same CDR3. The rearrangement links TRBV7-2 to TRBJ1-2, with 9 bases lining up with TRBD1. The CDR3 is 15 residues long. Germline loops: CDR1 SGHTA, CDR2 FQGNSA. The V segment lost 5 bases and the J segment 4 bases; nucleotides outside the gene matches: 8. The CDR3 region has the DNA TGTGCCAGCAGCCCAAGGACAGGGGACTCCTATGGCTACACCTTC. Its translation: CASSPRTGDSYGYTF. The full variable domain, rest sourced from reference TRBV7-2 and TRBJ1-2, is GAGVSQSPSNKVTEKGKDVELRCDPISGHTALYWYRQSLGQGLEFLIYFQGNSAPDKSGLPSDRFSAERTGGSVSTLTIQRTQQEDSAVYLCASSPRTGDSYGYTFGSGTRLTVV.

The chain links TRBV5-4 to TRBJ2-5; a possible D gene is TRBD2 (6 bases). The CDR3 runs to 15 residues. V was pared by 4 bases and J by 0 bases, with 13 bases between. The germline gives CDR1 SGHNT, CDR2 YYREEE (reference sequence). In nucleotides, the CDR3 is TGTGCCAGCAGCGGGGGGTTCAGCAACCAAGAGACCCAGTACTTC. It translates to CASSGGFSNQETQYF.

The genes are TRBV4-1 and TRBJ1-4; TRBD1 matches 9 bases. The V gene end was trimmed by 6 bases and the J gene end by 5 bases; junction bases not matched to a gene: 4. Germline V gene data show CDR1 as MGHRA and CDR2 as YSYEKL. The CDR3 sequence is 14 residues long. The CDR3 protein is CASSRDRENEKLFF. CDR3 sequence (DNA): TGCGCCAGCAGTCGGGACAGGGAGAATGAAAAACTGTTTTTT.

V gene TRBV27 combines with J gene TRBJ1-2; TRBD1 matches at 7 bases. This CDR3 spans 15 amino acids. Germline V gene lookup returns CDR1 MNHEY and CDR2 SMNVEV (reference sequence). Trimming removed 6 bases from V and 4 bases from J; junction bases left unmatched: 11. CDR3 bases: TGTGCCAGCAGCTACAAAAGACAGGGAATCTATGGCTACACCTTC. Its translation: CASSYKRQGIYGYTF.

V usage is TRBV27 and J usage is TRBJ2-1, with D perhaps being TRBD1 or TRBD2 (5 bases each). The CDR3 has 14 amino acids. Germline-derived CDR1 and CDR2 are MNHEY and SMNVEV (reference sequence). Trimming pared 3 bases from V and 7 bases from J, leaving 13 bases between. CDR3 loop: CASSFRDALNEQFF. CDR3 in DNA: TGTGCCAGCAGTTTCCGGGACGCCTTAAATGAGCAGTTCTTC.

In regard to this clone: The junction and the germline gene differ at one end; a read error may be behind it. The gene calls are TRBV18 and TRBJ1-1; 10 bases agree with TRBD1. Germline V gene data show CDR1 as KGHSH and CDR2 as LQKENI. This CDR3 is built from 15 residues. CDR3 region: CVSSQDRGHGTEAFF. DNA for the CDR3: TGTGTCAGCTCGCAAGACAGGGGGCATGGGACTGAAGCTTTCTTT.

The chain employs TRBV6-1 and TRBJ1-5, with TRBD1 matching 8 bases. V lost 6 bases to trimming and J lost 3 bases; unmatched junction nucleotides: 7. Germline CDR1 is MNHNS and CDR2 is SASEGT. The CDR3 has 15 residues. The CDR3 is CASSLDRGFNQPQHF. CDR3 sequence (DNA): TGTGCCAGCAGCCTCGACAGGGGATTCAATCAGCCCCAGCATTTT.

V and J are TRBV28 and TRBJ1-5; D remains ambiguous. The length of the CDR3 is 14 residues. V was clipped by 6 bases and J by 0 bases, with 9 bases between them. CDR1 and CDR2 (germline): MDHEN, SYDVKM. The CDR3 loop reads CASRWDNSNQPQHF. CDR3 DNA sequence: TGTGCCAGCAGATGGGATAATAGCAATCAGCCCCAGCATTTT.

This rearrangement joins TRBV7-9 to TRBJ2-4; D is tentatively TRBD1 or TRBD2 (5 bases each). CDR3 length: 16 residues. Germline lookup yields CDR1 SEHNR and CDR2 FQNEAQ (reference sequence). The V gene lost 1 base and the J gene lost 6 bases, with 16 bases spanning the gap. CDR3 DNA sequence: TGTGCCAGCAGCTTAGTGGGACCGCCGCCCACAAACATTCAGTACTTC. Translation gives CASSLVGPPPTNIQYF.

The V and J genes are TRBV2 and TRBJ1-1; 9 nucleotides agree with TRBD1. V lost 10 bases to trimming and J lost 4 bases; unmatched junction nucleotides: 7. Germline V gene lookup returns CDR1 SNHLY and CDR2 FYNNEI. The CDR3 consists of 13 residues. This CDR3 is CATRGQGGTEAFF. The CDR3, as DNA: TGTGCCACCAGGGGACAGGGAGGCACTGAAGCTTTCTTT.

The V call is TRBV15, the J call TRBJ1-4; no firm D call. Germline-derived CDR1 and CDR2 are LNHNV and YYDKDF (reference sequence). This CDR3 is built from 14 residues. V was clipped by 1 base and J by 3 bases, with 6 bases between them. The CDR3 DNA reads TGTGCCACCAGCAGAGTAGGCTCTAATGAAAAACTGTTTTTT. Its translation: CATSRVGSNEKLFF.

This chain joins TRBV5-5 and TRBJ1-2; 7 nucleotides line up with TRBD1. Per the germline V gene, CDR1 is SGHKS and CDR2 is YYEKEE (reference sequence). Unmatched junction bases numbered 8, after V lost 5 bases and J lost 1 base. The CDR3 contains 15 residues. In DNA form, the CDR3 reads TGTGCCAGCAGTCGGACAGGAGGATATAACTATGGCTACACCTTC. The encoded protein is CASSRTGGYNYGYTF.

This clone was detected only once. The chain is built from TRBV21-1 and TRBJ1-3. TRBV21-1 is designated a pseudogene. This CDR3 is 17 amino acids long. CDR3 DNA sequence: TGTGCCAGCAGCAAAGTAAGGGAGTCCTACTCTGGAAACACCATATATTTT. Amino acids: CASSKVRESYSGNTIYF.

This chain's CDR3 is CASSLAGVRTEAFF. The CDR3 nucleotides read TGTGCCAGCAGCCTGGCGGGGGTGAGGACTGAAGCTTTCTTT. The chain uses TRBV7-8 and TRBJ1-1; tentatively, D is TRBD1 (5 bases). The CDR3 loop spans 14 amino acids. Trimming took off 5 bases at V and 5 bases at J, with 15 bases between the two ends. Germline CDR1 is SGHVS and CDR2 is FQNEAQ.

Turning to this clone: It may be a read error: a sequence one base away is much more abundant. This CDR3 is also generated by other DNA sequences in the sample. The CDR3 sequence: CASSPGSSSKNIQYF. In DNA form, the CDR3 reads TGTGCCAGCTCACCCGGGAGTAGTTCCAAAAACATTCAGTACTTC. The rearrangement joins TRBV18 to TRBJ2-4; possible D gene TRBD2, 6 bases. Germline V lookup: CDR1 KGHSH, CDR2 LQKENI. This CDR3 contains 15 residues. Trimming pared 3 bases from V and 2 bases from J, leaving 11 bases between.

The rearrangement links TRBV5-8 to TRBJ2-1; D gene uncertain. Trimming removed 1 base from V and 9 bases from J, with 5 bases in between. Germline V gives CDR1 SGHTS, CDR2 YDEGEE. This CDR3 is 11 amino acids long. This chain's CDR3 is CASSLRGEQFF. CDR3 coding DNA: TGTGCCAGCAGCTTGAGAGGTGAGCAGTTCTTC.